A selection of T cell receptor beta chains follows, all from one sample in a study of blood T cells in healthy people across ages. Using its own MiXCR run on the 5' RACE reads, TCRdb lists one record per CDR3 protein. The top ten hold about a fifth of the sample, which has 850,000 to 1,000,000 distinct CDR3 sequences, about 51% seen once. Sequencing was done on a sample of blood. The receptors were sampled from a woman aged 60-75 years in good health. Both conserved end residues are trimmed from each CDR3. D genes are given only for firm matches.

v_call	d_call	cdr3_aa
TRBV29-1	.	STTGQSNIQY
TRBV11-3	.	ASSSRGRDSEQY
TRBV7-2	.	ASSSAPWDTQY
TRBV27	.	ASSPLRGERVEETQY
TRBV5-1	.	ASSGGRASYNEQF
TRBV29-1	.	IVIGREQF
TRBV28	TRBD1	ASKRQGTSEKLF
TRBV29-1	TRBD2	RGTSSNEQF
TRBV7-8	TRBD1	ASSAGQGAYIQY
TRBV29-1	.	SVDRAGDYGYT
TRBV20-1	.	SAPTRQTLSDTQY
TRBV7-2	TRBD1	ASSPDRVGEQY
TRBV5-1	TRBD2	ASSATSGSDEQF
TRBV27	.	ASSLAPELAAEQY
TRBV28	.	ASLPQGQGLYGYT
TRBV24-1	.	ATSDSHNDEQY
TRBV12-3/TRBV12-4	TRBD2	ASSPGLANTYEQY
TRBV7-2	.	ASSQGGSGETQY
TRBV27	TRBD2	ASWYSGGANEQY
TRBV20-1	.	SASWDSLKDEQF
TRBV7-2	.	ASSLVEGQLVQY
TRBV4-3	.	ASSRGITDTQY
TRBV15	TRBD2	ATSRDAGGYEQY
TRBV7-2	.	ASSSDQETQY
TRBV7-2	TRBD2	ASRPGLAGNNEQF
TRBV20-1	.	SARTTGLRGYT
TRBV6-5	.	ASSMGLLTGELF
TRBV28	.	ASRGTAGNEKLF
TRBV12-3/TRBV12-4	TRBD1	ASGKGGQAREKLF
TRBV5-1	.	ASRRGADQPQH
TRBV20-1	TRBD2	SALPATGGRFNEQF
TRBV11-2	TRBD1	ASSLESGGWETQY
TRBV27	TRBD1	ASGYRIYGQGRLETQY
TRBV20-1	.	SARGGRGANYGYT
TRBV6-1	.	ASSENGYYEQY
TRBV6-2/TRBV6-3	.	ASSYSGGPGPDTQY
TRBV13	TRBD2	ASSLLSGRPYNEQF
TRBV9	TRBD1	VSSARTGATDTQY
TRBV20-1	TRBD2	SASLPSGGSSYEQY
TRBV18	TRBD1	ASSPGGTGNEKLF
TRBV6-1	TRBD1	ASSPQGALADTQY
TRBV20-1	.	SASKVDSSYT
TRBV12-3/TRBV12-4	.	ASSFGRPSNTGELF
TRBV28	TRBD1	ASRTAGQGIHEQY
TRBV2	.	ASSDRGPSYNEQF
TRBV20-1	.	SARAIGDLYSNQPQH
TRBV5-1	TRBD1	ASSLGTGLSEAF
TRBV20-1	.	SAGPFQETQY
TRBV27	.	ATGSHLSYNEQF
TRBV5-1	TRBD2	ASSWGTSGKNIQY
TRBV7-2	.	ASSLVPGVQETQY
TRBV11-2	.	ASSSTPRGLWTEAF